The 29 T cell receptor beta chains given below trace back to one sample, sequenced in a study of a mutant IDH1 vaccine in newly diagnosed glioma. Time point here: week 11, during vaccination. Doses of 300 ug of mutant IDH1 20-mer peptide were given with topical imiquimod. What these receptors recognize is not known. Here immunoSEQ multiplex PCR was the method, and the copy in TCRdb shows in-frame clones only, minus some. The sample records around 120,000 clones, around four fifths being singletons. The sequenced sample was PBMCs, obtained from a glioma patient whose treatment included an IDH1 peptide vaccine. These receptor sequences come from a man between 35 and 55 years old with glioma.

The V gene is TRBV6-4, the J gene TRBJ2-2; 10 positions match TRBD1. Trimming took 6 bases from V and 8 from J; bases not matched to a gene: 3. Germline CDR1 is MRHNA and CDR2 is SNTAGT. This CDR3 comprises 13 residues. The CDR3 loop reads CASRGQGIGELFF. CDR3 nucleotides: TGTGCCAGCAGGGGACAGGGGATTGGGGAGCTGTTTTTT.

The chain recombines TRBV25-1 with TRBJ1-2, with D possibly TRBD1 on 5 matching bases. CDR3 length: 14 amino acids. CDR1 is MGHDK and CDR2 is SYGVNS in the germline V gene. Trimming stripped 6 bases from V and 7 bases from J, with 18 bases between. The CDR3 nucleotides read TGTGCCAGCAGCCCCGACCGACGGGGCAGTGGCTACACCTTC. Translated: CASSPDRRGSGYTF.

V and J are TRBV15 and TRBJ1-2; the match to TRBD1 covers 7 bases. The CDR3 spans 13 residues. The J segment lost 2 bases and the V segment lost 6 bases, leaving 3 bases of the junction unmatched. Germline V gene data show CDR1 as LNHNV and CDR2 as YYDKDF (reference sequence). The CDR3 sequence is CATSPGQNYGYTF. CDR3 DNA sequence: TGTGCCACCAGTCCGGGACAGAACTATGGCTACACCTTC. The whole variable domain, filled in from reference TRBV15 and TRBJ1-2, reads DAMVIQNPRYQVTQFGKPVTLSCSQTLNHNVMYWYQQKSSQAPKLLFHYYDKDFNNEADTPDNFQSRRPNTSFCFLDIRSPGLGDTAMYLCATSPGQNYGYTFGSGTRLTVV.

Details on this clone: This sample also contains other DNA sequences that code for the same CDR3. This sequence joins TRBV4-2 and TRBJ2-2; D call uncertain. V was clipped by 0 bases and J by 6 bases, with 5 bases between them. Germline V lookup: CDR1 LGHNA, CDR2 YNFKEQ. The CDR3 runs to 13 residues. The chain's CDR3 is CASSQERAGELFF. CDR3 bases: TGTGCCAGCAGCCAAGAAAGGGCCGGGGAGCTGTTTTTT.

A word on this clone: This same CDR3 is encoded by further DNA sequences in the sample. The rearrangement joins TRBV15 to TRBJ1-1; weak D call: TRBD1 (5 bases). Germline values: CDR1 LNHNV, CDR2 YYDKDF (reference sequence). The CDR3 is made up of 14 amino acids. The V end lost 1 base, the J end lost 1 base, and 7 bases lay between the germline ends. The CDR3 spells CATSRGGPNTEAFF. CDR3 sequence (DNA): TGTGCCACCAGCAGAGGGGGACCGAACACTGAAGCTTTCTTT.

The chain employs TRBV11-3 and TRBJ2-2, with D possibly TRBD1 on 6 matching bases. The CDR3 is 16 residues long. V lost 3 bases and J lost 2, with 13 bases in between. Germline V gives CDR1 SGHNT, CDR2 YENEEA. Written as DNA, the CDR3 is TGTGCCAGCAGCTTTGGGGCAGGGGTTAACACCGGGGAGCTGTTTTTT. It is translated as CASSFGAGVNTGELFF.

This clone occurred a few times. The genes are TRBV7-9 and TRBJ1-4; D unclear. From germline, CDR1 is SEHNR and CDR2 FQNEAQ (reference sequence). Trimming left V 1 base short and J 14 bases short, with 11 bases between. The CDR3 length is 12 residues. The CDR3 DNA follows: TGTGCCAGCAGCTTAGAGATCATGCGGCTGTTTTTT. Translation gives CASSLEIMRLFF.

V and J are TRBV10-3 and TRBJ1-2; D gene uncertain. CDR1 and CDR2 (germline): ENHRY, SYGVKD. The CDR3 contains 13 residues. V was cut by 2 bases and J by 6 bases, with 10 bases left in between. CDR3 protein: CAISEDRDNGYTF. In DNA, the CDR3 is TGTGCCATCAGTGAGGATAGGGATAATGGCTACACCTTC.

This rearrangement joins TRBV4-3 to TRBJ2-5, with TRBD1 matching over 8 bases. V dropped 7 bases and J dropped 7; count of bases not matched to a gene: 14. CDR3 length equals 15 residues. Germline CDR1 and CDR2: LGHNA and YSLEER. CDR3 sequence reads: CASTPQDRVAVTQYF. CDR3 in DNA: TGCGCCAGCACTCCCCAGGACAGGGTCGCGGTGACCCAGTACTTC.

CDR3 region: CASSSPGRGTEAFF. The CDR3 region has the DNA TGTGCCAGCAGCAGCCCCGGCAGGGGCACTGAAGCTTTCTTT. V usage is TRBV5-5 and J usage is TRBJ1-1; D perhaps matches TRBD1 (6 bases). Germline CDR1 SGHKS, CDR2 YYEKEE (reference sequence). With 4 bases removed from V and 4 bases from J, the gap between germline ends came to 14 bases. This CDR3 is 14 amino acids long. The variable domain in full, with the rest retrieved from reference TRBV5-5 and TRBJ1-1, is DAGVTQSPTHLIKTRGQQVTLRCSPISGHKSVSWYQQVLGQGPQFIFQYYEKEERGRGNFPDRFSARQFPNYSSELNVNALLLGDSALYLCASSSPGRGTEAFFGQGTRLTVV.

This chain links TRBV5-1 with TRBJ2-1, with 15 bases that match TRBD2. CDR1 is SGHRS and CDR2 is YFSETQ in the germline V gene. The CDR3 extends over 15 amino acids. With 4 bases clipped from V and 10 bases from J, the junction kept 6 bases outside the gene matches. The CDR3 nucleotides read TGCGCCAGCAGCCTGGGACTAGCGGGAGGTGGGGAGCAGTTCTTC. Translated, it gives CASSLGLAGGGEQFF.

The chain couples TRBV18 to TRBJ2-2, with D perhaps matching TRBD1 (7 bases). With 4 bases removed from V and 5 bases from J, the gap between germline ends came to 23 bases. The CDR3 is 18 amino acids. CDR1 and CDR2 (germline): KGHSH, LQKENI. CDR3 DNA sequence: TGTGCCAGCTCACGAAGAACAGGGGCTCAGGGAGGTACCGGGGAGCTGTTTTTT. It is translated as CASSRRTGAQGGTGELFF.

The rearrangement joins TRBV27 to TRBJ1-4; tentatively, D is TRBD1 (5 bases). The germline V gene has CDR1 MNHEY and CDR2 SMNVEV (reference sequence). This CDR3 is 14 amino acids long. The V end lost 9 bases, the J end lost 5 bases, and 16 bases lay between the germline ends. The CDR3 bases are TGTGCCAGTGCTGCGACAGTGCTCAATGAAAAACTGTTTTTT. It is translated as CASAATVLNEKLFF.

This chain connects TRBV10-3 to TRBJ2-3; D is perhaps TRBD2 (5 bases). This CDR3 is 15 amino acids long. Trimming removed 1 base at V and 0 bases at J, with 8 bases between. CDR1 and CDR2 (germline): ENHRY, SYGVKD. Here the CDR3 reads CAISEFERSTDTQYF. CDR3 nucleotides: TGTGCCATCAGTGAGTTTGAGCGGAGCACAGATACGCAGTATTTT.

The sample holds a few counts of this clone. The chain recombines TRBV5-1 with TRBJ2-5; tentative D call: TRBD2 (6 bases). V was cut by 2 bases and J by 3 bases, with 17 bases left in between. This CDR3 spans 16 amino acids. The germline CDR1 and CDR2 sequences are SGHRS and YFSETQ. This CDR3 is CASSLSLARDKETQYF. CDR3 nucleotides: TGCGCCAGCAGCTTAAGCCTAGCGCGCGACAAAGAGACCCAGTACTTC.

The CDR3 nucleotides read TGTGCCAGCAGCCGAGGGGGCGAGACTGGAAACACCATATATTTT. Amino acid sequence: CASSRGGETGNTIYF. The chain has TRBV11-3 and TRBJ1-3; 7 bases line up with TRBD1. V shed 5 bases, J shed 2 bases, and the junction held 6 bases outside the gene matches. The CDR3 consists of 15 residues. Germline CDR1 SGHNT, CDR2 YENEEA.

The V call is TRBV7-8, the J call TRBJ1-2, with D tentatively TRBD1 (6 bases). Germline lookup yields CDR1 SGHVS and CDR2 FQNEAQ. V dropped 3 bases and J dropped 8 bases, with 10 bases sitting between them. The CDR3 loop spans 12 amino acids. CDR3 amino acids: CASSFDRSGYTF. Written as DNA, the CDR3 is TGTGCCAGCAGCTTCGACAGGTCCGGCTACACCTTC.

V and J are TRBV29-1 and TRBJ2-7; D is possibly TRBD1 (5 bases). The CDR3 has 11 residues. Between the trimmed V and J ends, which lost 1 base and 9 bases, there was a span of 10 bases. Looked up from germline, CDR1 is SQVTM and CDR2 is ANQGSEA. The CDR3 loop is CSVEAGSSQYF. DNA of the CDR3: TGCAGCGTTGAAGCAGGGTCTTCGCAGTACTTC.

This chain uses TRBV6-1 with TRBJ2-3; possible D gene TRBD2, 5 bases. The germline V gene encodes CDR1 MNHNS and CDR2 SASEGT. The germline V and J ends were trimmed by 5 bases and 4 bases, with 13 bases remaining between them. There are 14 residues in the CDR3. This CDR3 reads CASSWVGVADTQYF. CDR3 DNA: TGTGCCAGCAGTTGGGTGGGAGTAGCAGATACGCAGTATTTT.

This chain joins TRBV7-6 and TRBJ2-7, with D perhaps given as TRBD1 or TRBD2 (5 bases each). Germline V gene lookup returns CDR1 SGHVS and CDR2 FNYEAQ. Trimming removed 5 bases from V and 5 bases from J, with 13 bases in between. The CDR3 is made up of 13 amino acids. CDR3: CASSQGPMDEQYF. The CDR3 DNA is TGTGCCAGCAGCCAGGGACCTATGGACGAGCAGTACTTC.

The V call is TRBV5-4, the J call TRBJ2-6; TRBD2 is a possible D gene (6 bases). Germline CDR1 is SGHNT and CDR2 is YYREEE (reference sequence). Trimming pared 6 bases from V and 0 bases from J, leaving 19 bases between. CDR3 length equals 18 residues. This chain's CDR3 is CASTGGTLSLSGANVLTF. The CDR3 DNA sequence: TGTGCCAGCACCGGGGGAACTTTATCACTCTCTGGGGCCAACGTCCTGACTTTC.

V gene TRBV19 combines with J gene TRBJ1-2; D is perhaps TRBD1 (5 bases). V lost 1 base and J 10 bases, leaving 10 bases between the germline ends. The germline gives CDR1 LNHDA, CDR2 SQIVND (reference sequence). This CDR3 comprises 12 residues. Here the CDR3 DNA reads TGTGCCAGTAGTATAGTGGGGCGAGTCTACACCTTC. This translates into CASSIVGRVYTF.

The genes are TRBV11-2 and TRBJ1-1; D gene unclear. The CDR3 extends over 14 amino acids. The V end was cut by 5 bases, the J end by 1 base, with 11 bases between. Germline assignment: CDR1 SGHAT and CDR2 FQNNGV. Here the CDR3 DNA reads TGTGCCAGCAGCCCCCCCGGGTGGAACACTGAAGCTTTCTTT. It translates to CASSPPGWNTEAFF. Looking up the rest from reference TRBV11-2 and TRBJ1-1 gives the full variable domain: EAGVAQSPRYKIIEKRQSVAFWCNPISGHATLYWYQQILGQGPKLLIQFQNNGVVDDSQLPKDRFSAERLKGVDSTLKIQPAKLEDSAVYLCASSPPGWNTEAFFGQGTRLTVV.

Turning to this clone: At one end, the junction sequence differs from germline, possibly due to a read error. The rearrangement uses TRBV7-7 and TRBJ2-5; the D is unclear. The germline CDR1 and CDR2 sequences are SSHAT and FNYEAQ (reference sequence). There are 13 residues in the CDR3. CDR3 residues: CASSLDGAETQYF. For the CDR3, the DNA is TGTGCTAGCAGCTTAGATGGAGCGGAGACCCAGTACTTC.

This sequence joins TRBV9 and TRBJ1-4; TRBD1 aligns across 7 bases. After removal of 4 bases from V and 4 bases from J, the junction contained 10 bases not matched to a gene. Germline CDR1 is SGDLS and CDR2 is YYNGEE. The CDR3 totals 16 residues. The CDR3, as DNA: TGTGCCAGCAGCCTACTAGACAGGGCGGATAATGAAAAACTGTTTTTT. It encodes CASSLLDRADNEKLFF.

The CDR3 nucleotides are TGTGCCAGCAGTTTATCGGGGGGCTCCTATAATTCACCCCTCCACTTT. Translating it yields CASSLSGGSYNSPLHF. The V and J genes are TRBV27 and TRBJ1-6, with D tentatively TRBD1 (5 bases). The CDR3 consists of 16 residues. The germline CDR1 and CDR2 sequences are MNHEY and SMNVEV (reference sequence). V gave up 0 bases and J gave up 0 bases, with 6 bases separating them.

The gene calls are TRBV19 and TRBJ1-3; unclear D gene. V dropped 5 bases and J dropped 0 bases, with 5 bases sitting between them. Germline V gene sequence: CDR1 LNHDA, CDR2 SQIVND (reference sequence). CDR3 size: 13 residues. The CDR3 sequence is CASSQSSGNTIYF. The CDR3 nucleotides are TGTGCCAGTAGTCAGAGCTCTGGAAACACCATATATTTT.

The chain joins TRBV10-2 to TRBJ2-2, with 12 bases aligning to TRBD2. The CDR3 spans 15 residues. The ends lost 11 bases at V and 3 bases at J; junction bases unmatched: 7. Germline values: CDR1 WSHSY, CDR2 SAAADI. In DNA form, the CDR3 reads TGCGCCGGGTCCCGACTAGCGGGGGACACCGGGGAGCTGTTTTTT. Protein sequence: CAGSRLAGDTGELFF.

This clone was counted a single time. The CDR3, as DNA: TGTGCCAGCAGCTTAGACGGGAGCTCCTACAATGAGCAGTTCTTC. This gives the protein CASSLDGSSYNEQFF. The chain carries TRBV7-2 and TRBJ2-1; D is perhaps TRBD2 (6 bases). Trimming removed 1 base from V and 0 bases from J, with 7 bases in between. Germline lookup yields CDR1 SGHTA and CDR2 FQGNSA. The CDR3 is made up of 15 amino acids.